This T cell receptor beta chain was captured in a study of blood T cell repertoires in COVID-19. Study overall: Material from acute and convalescent COVID-19 was sourced from the United States, Italy and Spain.

It was during active infection that Seattle patients were enrolled and then longitudinally followed. As originally analysed: Estimation of nucleated cell counts was performed using reference gene primer amplification. Only in-frame clones appear in the TCRdb table, and some are missing; sequencing was by immunoSEQ multiplex PCR. The D gene and trimming were derived from the DNA, and the V and J assignments and clone size from that table. The sample lists approximately 330,000 clones, roughly 86% seen once, with roughly a tenth in the top ten. CDR1 is SGHTA, CDR2 FQGNSA, per germline. The junction had 7 bases not matched to a gene; V was cut back by 5 bases and J by 3 bases. This CDR3 region has 15 residues.

The V gene is TRBV7-2, the J gene TRBJ1-3; TRBD1 matches at 7 bases. The material sequenced was peripheral blood. This sequence was found in a man between 25 and 39 years old with COVID-19, enrolled during active disease. The CDR3 here is CASSPTGFGGNTIYF. In nucleotides, the CDR3 is TGTGCCAGCAGCCCGACAGGGTTCGGTGGAAACACCATATATTTT. Looking up the rest from reference TRBV7-2 and TRBJ1-3 gives the full variable domain: GAGVSQSPSNKVTEKGKDVELRCDPISGHTALYWYRQSLGQGLEFLIYFQGNSAPDKSGLPSDRFSAERTGGSVSTLTIQRTQQEDSAVYLCASSPTGFGGNTIYFGEGSWLTVV.